The present T cell receptor beta chain was sequenced within a study of blood T cell repertoires in COVID-19. The wider study: Researchers got acute and convalescent COVID-19 samples from the United States, Italy and Spain. PBMCs, B-cell-depleted T cells, or T cells provided the cDNA or gDNA that made up the material.

As handled by the study authors: How many nucleated cells were present was estimated from reference gene primer amplification. Only in-frame clones appear in the TCRdb table, and some are missing; sequencing was by immunoSEQ multiplex PCR. Clone size and the V and J calls come from that table; the DNA yielded D and trimming. The sample gives roughly 73,000 clones, over 70% of which show up once; 20% to 25% is in the top ten. The germline V gene encodes CDR1 LNHDA and CDR2 SQIVND (reference sequence). Trimming removed 3 bases at V and 0 bases at J, with 15 bases between. This CDR3 is built from 16 residues.

The chain couples TRBV19 to TRBJ2-7; D unresolved. Sequencing input: peripheral blood. The sequence was obtained from a man aged 70-80 years with acute or convalescent COVID-19. CDR3 DNA: TGTGCCAGTAGTATTTTAGCCTCTACAAGCTCCTACGAGCAGTACTTC. Translated: CASSILASTSSYEQYF.